The clone carrying this T cell receptor (beta chain) has just a few counts. Time point meaning: sample taken at primary tumor resection. The sequenced material consisted of unsorted whole RNA from tumor, nontumor lung or frozen PBMC. The donors comprised roughly 71 untreated early-stage non-small cell lung cancer patients. This specimen belongs to a study of spatial heterogeneity in lung cancer. Study summary: For the average unique TCR and UMI combination, more than 8.5 occurrences appeared in raw reads.

With 2 bases removed from V and 1 base from J, the gap between germline ends came to 14 bases. This CDR3 region has 16 residues. The germline V gene has CDR1 MNHEY and CDR2 SVGEGT. TCRdb analysed the 5' RACE reads with MiXCR anew, one entry per CDR3 protein. The table includes roughly 91,000 distinct CDR3 sequences, under 25% detected once. The J gene is TRBJ2-5, the V gene TRBV6-2 or TRBV6-3; tentative D call: TRBD1 (5 bases). The sequencing used PBMCs, collected at surgery. This sequence originates from a male donor with early-stage non-small cell lung cancer. The CDR3 sequence is CASSYGHQRAQETQYF. The CDR3 DNA follows: TGTGCCAGCAGTTACGGACATCAACGGGCCCAAGAGACCCAGTACTTC.